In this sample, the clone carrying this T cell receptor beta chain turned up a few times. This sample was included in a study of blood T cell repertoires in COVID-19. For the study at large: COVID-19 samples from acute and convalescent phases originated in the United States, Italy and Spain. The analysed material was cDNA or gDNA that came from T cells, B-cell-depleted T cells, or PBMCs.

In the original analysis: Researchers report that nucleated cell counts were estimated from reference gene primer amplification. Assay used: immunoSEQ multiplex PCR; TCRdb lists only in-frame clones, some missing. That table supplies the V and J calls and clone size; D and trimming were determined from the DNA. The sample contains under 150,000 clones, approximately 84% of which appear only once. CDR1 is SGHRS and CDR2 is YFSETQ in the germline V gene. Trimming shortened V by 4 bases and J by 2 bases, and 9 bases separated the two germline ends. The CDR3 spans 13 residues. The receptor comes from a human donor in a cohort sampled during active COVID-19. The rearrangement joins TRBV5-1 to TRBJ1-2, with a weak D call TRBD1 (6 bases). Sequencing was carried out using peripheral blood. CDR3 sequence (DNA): TGCGCCAGCAGCCGTGACAGGAACTATGGCTACACCTTC. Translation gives CASSRDRNYGYTF.